This T cell receptor (beta chain) appears in the sequencing data of a study of blood T cell repertoires in COVID-19 (dated by TCRdb to the early 2020s). Concerning the study at large: The collaborator samples originated in the United States, Italy and Spain and spanned the acute and convalescent phases of COVID-19. A freely available public database, intended as a resource for researchers studying the immune response to SARS-CoV-2, is where the repertoires were released. The prospective study material was composed of cDNA or gDNA derived from T cells, B-cell-depleted T cells, or PBMCs. Sample metadata almost always included a de-identified subject ID, COVID-19 status, age in years and sex. HLA class I and class II types, where available, came from metadata supplied by the sample provider rather than from assay-based typing. The samples were drawn from the first 160 participants of the ongoing ImmuneRACE study and from 1,254 subjects provided by 6 global collaborators. Subjects who had been exposed to COVID-19, were actively infected with it, or had recovered from it provided the deeply sampled blood TCRbeta repertoires that made up the dataset. Study-level results and caveats: The quantity of clinical and demographic metadata differed by source and by participant and was supplied without curation.

The CDR3 runs 15 residues from the cysteine to the phenylalanine. Only the CDR3 part of the read is kept: 45 bases, read in frame from the first base. For CDR1 and CDR2, the germline V gene (reference sequence) lists GTSNPN and SVGIG. V loses 2 bases at its end and J loses 2 bases; junction bases beyond the gene matches: 4. TCRbeta CDR3 regions were amplified from genomic DNA by means of the immunoSEQ Assay, a bias-controlled multiplex PCR. In the original analysis: Nucleated cell counts per sample were estimated from amplification of reference gene primers within the assay. To quantify the absolute abundance of each unique TCRbeta CDR3 rearrangement, sequence reads were collapsed and filtered. For each sample, productive Simpson clonality was calculated as the square root of Simpson's diversity index over productive rearrangements. TCRdb took this table from immuneACCESS and kept in-frame rearrangements with V and J called. Such tables lack part of the clones; where checked against another copy, unresolved V genes explain under half of the gap, and the rest is unexplained. The D gene and trimming were derived from the DNA, and the V and J assignments and clone size from that table. This sample has hundreds of thousands of clones in its table, and more than 70% of those were observed once. The ten largest clones take up about 3% of the sample.

This clone was seen a handful of times. It has no known antigen specificity. Per-base quality was not reported, and no clone a single base away is much larger than it. In Seattle, one collaborating source enrolled patients while the infection was active and tracked those patients longitudinally over the course of disease. Whole blood was collected in K2EDTA tubes by collaborating institutions according to the institutions' own protocols. For TCRbeta analysis, collaborators shipped samples as frozen whole blood, isolated PBMCs, or DNA extracted from either of those sample types. The sequence links TRBV30 to TRBJ2-3; TRBD1 fits 10 bases in the junction. This clonotype was obtained from a woman aged 30 to 39 with COVID-19, enrolled during active disease. The sequencing sample was made of peripheral blood. The CDR3 region: CAWSQGTGATDTQYF. The nucleotides are TGTGCCTGGAGTCAAGGGACAGGGGCCACAGATACGCAGTATTTT.